These T cell receptor beta chains were read from a single sample in a study of T cells in placental villitis. Some clones are missing from TCRdb's copy, which holds only in-frame ones; the method was immunoSEQ multiplex PCR. The table records roughly 1,500 clones, 83% of them present only once. Sequencing was done on a sample of placental tissue containing maternal and fetal cells. Source of these receptors: a human patient with villitis of unknown etiology; the placental T cells may come from both mother and fetus. Both conserved end residues are part of each CDR3. A D gene is named only where the DNA matches it firmly. Part of the rows lack a size; the others show once, few, many or a class for expanded clones.

abundance: .
j_gene: TRBJ2-1
d_gene: TRBD1
v_gene: TRBV5-1
CDR3aa: CASSFARQGMNEQFF
CDR3nt: TGCGCCAGCAGCTTCGCGAGACAGGGGATGAATGAGCAGTTCTTC

abundance: .
j_gene: TRBJ1-2
d_gene: .
v_gene: TRBV19
CDR3aa: CASEGYGYTF
CDR3nt: TGTGCCAGTGAGGGCTATGGCTACACCTTC

abundance: .
j_gene: TRBJ2-5
d_gene: .
v_gene: TRBV27
CDR3aa: CASSLAQGLPQYF
CDR3nt: TGTGCCAGCAGTTTAGCTCAAGGTCTGCCCCAGTACTTC

abundance: .
j_gene: TRBJ1-2
d_gene: .
v_gene: TRBV27
CDR3aa: CASSARPNPVAYGYTF
CDR3nt: TGTGCCAGCAGTGCCAGGCCAAATCCTGTAGCCTATGGCTACACCTTC

abundance: .
j_gene: TRBJ1-4
d_gene: TRBD1
v_gene: TRBV29-1
CDR3aa: CSGSFGTVNEKLFF
CDR3nt: TGCAGCGGAAGCTTCGGGACAGTTAATGAAAAACTGTTTTTT

abundance: .
j_gene: TRBJ1-1
d_gene: .
v_gene: TRBV7-6
CDR3aa: CASSSRGVGTEAFF
CDR3nt: TGTGCCAGCAGCTCTAGGGGAGTTGGGACTGAAGCTTTCTTT

abundance: .
j_gene: TRBJ1-2
d_gene: TRBD1
v_gene: TRBV5-1
CDR3aa: CASSSTGRDGYTF
CDR3nt: TGCGCCAGCAGCTCGACAGGGCGGGATGGCTACACCTTC

abundance: .
j_gene: TRBJ1-1
d_gene: TRBD1
v_gene: TRBV7-8
CDR3aa: CASSQSPDRARTEAFF
CDR3nt: TGTGCCAGCAGCCAGAGCCCCGACAGGGCGCGGACTGAAGCTTTCTTT

abundance: .
j_gene: TRBJ1-1
d_gene: .
v_gene: TRBV12-3/TRBV12-4
CDR3aa: CASSLRGNEAFF
CDR3nt: TGTGCCAGCAGTTTACGGGGTAATGAAGCTTTCTTT

abundance: .
j_gene: TRBJ1-5
d_gene: .
v_gene: TRBV3-1/TRBV3-2
CDR3aa: CASSQEINQPQHF
CDR3nt: TGTGCCAGCAGCCAAGAGATCAATCAGCCCCAGCATTTT

abundance: once
j_gene: TRBJ2-7
d_gene: TRBD1
v_gene: TRBV30
CDR3aa: CAWSDTGQGYYEQYF
CDR3nt: TGTGCCTGGAGTGACACGGGACAGGGATACTACGAACAGTACTTC

abundance: .
j_gene: TRBJ2-2
d_gene: TRBD2
v_gene: TRBV19
CDR3aa: CASSILAGTGELFF
CDR3nt: TGTGCCAGTAGTATACTAGCGGGCACCGGGGAGCTGTTTTTT

abundance: .
j_gene: TRBJ2-1
d_gene: .
v_gene: TRBV24-1
CDR3aa: CATSDTRDSDNEQFF
CDR3nt: TGTGCCACCAGTGATACCCGGGACTCAGACAATGAGCAGTTCTTC

abundance: .
j_gene: TRBJ1-1
d_gene: .
v_gene: TRBV19
CDR3aa: CASSIWRRSTEAFF
CDR3nt: TGTGCCAGTAGTATTTGGAGGAGAAGCACTGAAGCTTTCTTT

abundance: .
j_gene: TRBJ1-2
d_gene: .
v_gene: TRBV24-1
CDR3aa: CATSDFLGNGYTF
CDR3nt: TGTGCCACCAGTGATTTTTTGGGTAATGGCTACACCTTC

abundance: large
j_gene: TRBJ1-1
d_gene: .
v_gene: TRBV7-9
CDR3aa: CASSHEVNTEAFF
CDR3nt: TGTGCCAGCAGCCATGAAGTAAACACTGAAGCTTTCTTT

abundance: .
j_gene: TRBJ1-2
d_gene: .
v_gene: TRBV24-1
CDR3aa: CATIHPYGYTF
CDR3nt: TGTGCCACCATTCACCCCTATGGCTACACCTTC

abundance: once
j_gene: TRBJ1-5
d_gene: .
v_gene: TRBV19
CDR3aa: CASSEGGSNQPQHF
CDR3nt: TGTGCCAGTAGTGAAGGGGGAAGCAATCAGCCCCAGCATTTT

abundance: .
j_gene: TRBJ1-2
d_gene: .
v_gene: TRBV3-1/TRBV3-2
CDR3aa: CASSQREGYTF
CDR3nt: TGTGCCAGCAGCCAAAGAGAGGGCTACACCTTC

abundance: .
j_gene: TRBJ2-2
d_gene: .
v_gene: TRBV5-1
CDR3aa: CASSFVGGGTGELFF
CDR3nt: TGCGCCAGCAGCTTCGTCGGGGGTGGCACCGGGGAGCTGTTTTTT

abundance: .
j_gene: TRBJ1-2
d_gene: TRBD1
v_gene: TRBV2
CDR3aa: CASIDRGGYGYTF
CDR3nt: TGTGCCAGCATTGACAGGGGGGGCTATGGCTACACCTTC

abundance: .
j_gene: TRBJ2-3
d_gene: TRBD1
v_gene: TRBV29-1
CDR3aa: CSVRGQGADTQYF
CDR3nt: TGCAGCGTGCGGGGACAGGGAGCAGATACGCAGTATTTT

abundance: few
j_gene: TRBJ2-3
d_gene: .
v_gene: TRBV7-9
CDR3aa: CASSSSGTWGDTQYF
CDR3nt: TGTGCCAGCAGCTCCTCCGGGACCTGGGGAGATACGCAGTATTTT

abundance: .
j_gene: TRBJ2-3
d_gene: TRBD2
v_gene: TRBV7-9
CDR3aa: CASRAGGNTQYF
CDR3nt: TGTGCCAGCAGGGCGGGGGGGAATACGCAGTATTTT

abundance: few
j_gene: TRBJ2-2
d_gene: TRBD1
v_gene: TRBV9
CDR3aa: CASSRGRGQTGELFF
CDR3nt: TGTGCCAGCAGTCGGGGCAGGGGGCAGACCGGGGAGCTGTTTTTT

abundance: few
j_gene: TRBJ2-7
d_gene: .
v_gene: TRBV30
CDR3aa: CAWSEGTLSYEQYF
CDR3nt: TGTGCCTGGAGTGAAGGGACATTATCCTACGAGCAGTACTTC

abundance: .
j_gene: TRBJ1-5
d_gene: .
v_gene: TRBV6-1
CDR3aa: CASSELQGGSLNQPQHF
CDR3nt: TGTGCCAGCAGTGAATTACAGGGAGGGAGTCTCAATCAGCCCCAGCATTTT

abundance: .
j_gene: TRBJ2-5
d_gene: .
v_gene: TRBV12-3/TRBV12-4
CDR3aa: CASSTAVQETQYF
CDR3nt: TGTGCCAGCAGCACAGCGGTCCAAGAGACCCAGTACTTC

abundance: .
j_gene: TRBJ1-1
d_gene: .
v_gene: TRBV6-5
CDR3aa: CASYLQKRAFF
CDR3nt: TGTGCCAGTTACCTTCAAAAGCGAGCTTTCTTT

abundance: .
j_gene: TRBJ1-2
d_gene: .
v_gene: TRBV30
CDR3aa: CAWSLQLGRYGYTF
CDR3nt: TGTGCCTGGAGCCTCCAACTGGGTCGCTATGGCTACACCTTC

abundance: .
j_gene: TRBJ2-7
d_gene: TRBD2
v_gene: TRBV24-1
CDR3aa: CATSALAGGPAEQYF
CDR3nt: TGTGCCACCAGTGCCTTAGCGGGGGGGCCTGCCGAGCAGTACTTC

abundance: .
j_gene: TRBJ1-2
d_gene: .
v_gene: TRBV9
CDR3aa: CASSGGENYGYTF
CDR3nt: TGTGCCAGCAGCGGGGGGGAAAACTATGGCTACACCTTC

abundance: .
j_gene: TRBJ1-1
d_gene: TRBD1
v_gene: TRBV15
CDR3aa: CATRPGQGKAFF
CDR3nt: TGTGCCACCAGACCCGGACAGGGGAAAGCTTTCTTT

abundance: .
j_gene: TRBJ1-1
d_gene: .
v_gene: TRBV19
CDR3aa: CASTGQEAFF
CDR3nt: TGTGCCAGCACCGGACAGGAAGCTTTCTTT

abundance: once
j_gene: TRBJ2-7
d_gene: .
v_gene: TRBV7-6
CDR3aa: CASSTSQGGEQYF
CDR3nt: TGTGCCAGCAGCACCTCCCAAGGGGGCGAGCAGTACTTC

abundance: .
j_gene: TRBJ2-1
d_gene: .
v_gene: TRBV27
CDR3aa: CASSLSIEPPYNEQFF
CDR3nt: TGTGCCAGCAGTTTATCGATTGAGCCCCCCTACAATGAGCAGTTCTTC

abundance: .
j_gene: TRBJ2-7
d_gene: .
v_gene: TRBV30
CDR3aa: CAYRTALGQYF
CDR3nt: TGTGCCTACCGGACAGCCCTAGGGCAGTACTTC

abundance: .
j_gene: TRBJ2-7
d_gene: .
v_gene: TRBV27
CDR3aa: CASGSGTPFTSMYF
CDR3nt: TGTGCCAGCGGATCCGGGACACCTTTTACGAGCATGTACTTC

abundance: .
j_gene: TRBJ1-2
d_gene: TRBD1
v_gene: TRBV29-1
CDR3aa: CSVDETGGSYGYTF
CDR3nt: TGCAGCGTTGACGAGACAGGGGGCAGCTATGGCTACACCTTC

abundance: once
j_gene: TRBJ2-5
d_gene: .
v_gene: TRBV29-1
CDR3aa: CSVEARETQYF
CDR3nt: TGCAGCGTTGAAGCGAGGGAGACCCAGTACTTC

abundance: .
j_gene: TRBJ1-1
d_gene: .
v_gene: TRBV30
CDR3aa: CAWRANTEAFF
CDR3nt: TGTGCCTGGAGAGCCAACACTGAAGCTTTCTTT

abundance: .
j_gene: TRBJ1-2
d_gene: .
v_gene: TRBV6-5
CDR3aa: CASSYYRTTGNYGYTF
CDR3nt: TGTGCCAGCAGTTACTACCGCACGACAGGCAACTATGGCTACACCTTC

abundance: .
j_gene: TRBJ2-1
d_gene: .
v_gene: TRBV6-5
CDR3aa: CASSYSEGFSYNEQFF
CDR3nt: TGTGCCAGCAGTTACTCGGAAGGCTTCTCCTACAATGAGCAGTTCTTC

abundance: .
j_gene: TRBJ2-1
d_gene: TRBD2
v_gene: TRBV7-3
CDR3aa: CASSLNAGELYNEQFF
CDR3nt: TGTGCCAGCAGCTTAAACGCGGGGGAGCTATACAATGAGCAGTTCTTC

abundance: .
j_gene: TRBJ2-7
d_gene: .
v_gene: TRBV6-5
CDR3aa: CASSREQTAYEQYF
CDR3nt: TGTGCCAGCAGTCGTGAACAGACTGCCTACGAGCAGTACTTC

abundance: .
j_gene: TRBJ1-3
d_gene: TRBD1
v_gene: TRBV30
CDR3aa: CAWETGGLGNTIYF
CDR3nt: TGTGCCTGGGAGACAGGGGGCTTAGGAAACACCATATATTTT

abundance: .
j_gene: TRBJ1-2
d_gene: .
v_gene: TRBV12-5
CDR3aa: CASGYPTPYNYGYTF
CDR3nt: TGTGCTAGTGGTTACCCCACCCCGTACAACTATGGCTACACCTTC

abundance: .
j_gene: TRBJ2-7
d_gene: .
v_gene: TRBV12-3/TRBV12-4
CDR3aa: CASSGGLPYEQYF
CDR3nt: TGTGCCAGCAGTGGCGGCCTACCCTACGAGCAGTACTTC